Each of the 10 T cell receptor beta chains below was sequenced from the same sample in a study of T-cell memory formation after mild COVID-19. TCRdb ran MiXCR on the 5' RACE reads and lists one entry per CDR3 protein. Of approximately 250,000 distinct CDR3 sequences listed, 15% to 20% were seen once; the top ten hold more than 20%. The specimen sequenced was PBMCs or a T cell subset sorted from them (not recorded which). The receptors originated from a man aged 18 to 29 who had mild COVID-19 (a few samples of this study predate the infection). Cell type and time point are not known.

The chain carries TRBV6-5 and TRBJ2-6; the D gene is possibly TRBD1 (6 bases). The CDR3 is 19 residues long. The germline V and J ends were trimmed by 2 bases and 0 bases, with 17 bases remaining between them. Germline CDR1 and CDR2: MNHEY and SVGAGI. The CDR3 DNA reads TGTGCCAGCAGTTACCCCAGGGGCGGCGGAGTCTCTGGGGCCAACGTCCTGACTTTC. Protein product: CASSYPRGGGVSGANVLTF.

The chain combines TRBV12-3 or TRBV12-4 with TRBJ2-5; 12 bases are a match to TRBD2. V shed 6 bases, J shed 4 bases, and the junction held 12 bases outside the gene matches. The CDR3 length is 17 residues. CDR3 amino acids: CASSPRLAGEQGETQYF. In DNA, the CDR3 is TGTGCCAGCAGCCCCAGACTAGCGGGGGAACAAGGAGAGACCCAGTACTTC.

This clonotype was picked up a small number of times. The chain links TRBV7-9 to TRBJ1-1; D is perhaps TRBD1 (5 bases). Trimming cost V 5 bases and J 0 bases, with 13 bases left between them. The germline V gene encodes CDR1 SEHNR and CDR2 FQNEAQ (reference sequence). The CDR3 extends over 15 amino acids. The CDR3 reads CASSPGWTLNTEAFF. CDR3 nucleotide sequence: TGTGCCAGCAGCCCTGGGTGGACATTGAACACTGAAGCTTTCTTT.

The CDR3 DNA is TGTGCCAGCAGTTACAGTCTAGTTAGCACAGATACGCAGTATTTT. Translation: CASSYSLVSTDTQYF. The rearrangement uses TRBV6-5 and TRBJ2-3, with D uncertain. Trimming took off 2 bases at V and 0 bases at J, with 9 bases between the two ends. The CDR3 is 15 amino acids. Germline-derived CDR1 and CDR2 are MNHEY and SVGAGI.

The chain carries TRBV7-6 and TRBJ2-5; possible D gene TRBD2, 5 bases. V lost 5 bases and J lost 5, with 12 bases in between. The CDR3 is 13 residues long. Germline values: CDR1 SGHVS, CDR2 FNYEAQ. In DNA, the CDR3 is TGTGCCAGCAGCCTCTTGGAGGCGGAGACCCAGTACTTC. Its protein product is CASSLLEAETQYF.

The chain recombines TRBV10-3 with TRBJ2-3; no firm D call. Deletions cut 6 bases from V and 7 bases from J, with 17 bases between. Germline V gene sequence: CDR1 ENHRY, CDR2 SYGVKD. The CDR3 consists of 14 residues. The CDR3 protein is CAISDPQTWNTQYF. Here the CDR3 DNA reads TGTGCCATCAGCGACCCGCAGACTTGGAATACGCAGTATTTT.

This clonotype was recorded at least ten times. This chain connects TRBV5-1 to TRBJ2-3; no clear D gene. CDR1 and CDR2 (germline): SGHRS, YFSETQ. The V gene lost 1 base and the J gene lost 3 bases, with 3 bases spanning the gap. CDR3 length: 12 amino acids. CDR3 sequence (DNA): TGCGCCAGCAGCTTGACGACAGATACGCAGTATTTT. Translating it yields CASSLTTDTQYF.

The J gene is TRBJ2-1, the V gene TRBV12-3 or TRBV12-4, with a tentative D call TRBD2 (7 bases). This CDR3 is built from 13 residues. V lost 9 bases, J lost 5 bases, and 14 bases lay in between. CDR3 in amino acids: CASMGGPHNEQFF. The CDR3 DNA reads TGTGCCAGTATGGGGGGGCCCCACAATGAGCAGTTCTTC.

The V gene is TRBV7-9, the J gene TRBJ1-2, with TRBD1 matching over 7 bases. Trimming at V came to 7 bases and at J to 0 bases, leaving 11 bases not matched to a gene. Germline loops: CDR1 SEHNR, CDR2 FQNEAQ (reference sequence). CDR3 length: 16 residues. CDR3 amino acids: CASTIPGTEPNYGYTF. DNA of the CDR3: TGTGCCAGCACAATCCCCGGGACAGAGCCTAACTATGGCTACACCTTC.

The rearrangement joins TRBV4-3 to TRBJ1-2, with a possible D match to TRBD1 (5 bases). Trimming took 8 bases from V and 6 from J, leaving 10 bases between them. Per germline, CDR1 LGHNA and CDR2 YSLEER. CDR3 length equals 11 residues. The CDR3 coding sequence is TGCGCCAGCGGGGGGGAAGATGGCTACACCTTC. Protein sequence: CASGGEDGYTF.